These 13 T cell receptor beta chains were sequenced from one sample in a study of shared clonotypes between healthy human individuals. In the naive CD8 group, cells lacked CD45RO and were positively selected for CCR7, so terminally differentiated effector memory CD45RA+ cells were left out. Profiling relied on immunoSEQ multiplex PCR, and the TCRdb table lists in-frame clones only, not all of them. The sample yields around 1,900,000 clones, 93% seen once. Sequenced sample: naive CD8+ T cells from PBMCs. Source of these receptors: a man aged 18-30 years in good health. Some clones in this sample may be carry-over from other donors' samples.

The gene calls are TRBV27 and TRBJ2-7; TRBD2 matches at 11 bases. Germline V gene lookup returns CDR1 MNHEY and CDR2 SMNVEV (reference sequence). Trimming at V came to 7 bases and at J to 6 bases, leaving 8 bases not matched to a gene. The CDR3 has 14 amino acids. CDR3 residues: CASTQLAGASEQYF. The CDR3 DNA follows: TGTGCCAGCACCCAACTAGCGGGAGCGAGCGAGCAGTACTTC.

This clone was counted a single time. V is TRBV30 and J is TRBJ1-3, with 9 positions matching TRBD1. Germline V gene data show CDR1 as GTSNPN and CDR2 as SVGIG (reference sequence). The CDR3 totals 15 residues. V lost 2 bases to trimming and J lost 2 bases; unmatched junction nucleotides: 4. CDR3 residues: CAWSLDRGTGNTIYF. The DNA for the CDR3 is TGTGCCTGGAGTCTCGACAGGGGGACTGGAAACACCATATATTTT.

This rearrangement joins TRBV7-9 to TRBJ2-2; 9 nucleotides agree with TRBD2. Germline assignment: CDR1 SEHNR and CDR2 FQNEAQ (reference sequence). CDR3 length: 16 amino acids. J gave up 1 base and V 5 bases, and 5 bases lay outside the gene matches. CDR3 nucleotides: TGTGCCAGCAGCAAATCTAGCGGGGAGAACACCGGGGAGCTGTTTTTT. It encodes CASSKSSGENTGELFF. Full variable domain (rest looked up from reference TRBV7-9 and TRBJ2-2): DTGVSQNPRHKITKRGQNVTFRCDPISEHNRLYWYRQTLGQGPEFLTYFQNEAQLEKSRLLSDRFSAERPKGSFSTLEIQRTEQGDSAMYLCASSKSSGENTGELFFGEGSRLTVL.

The V call is TRBV28, the J call TRBJ2-7; the match to TRBD2 covers 9 bases. The germline V gene encodes CDR1 MDHEN and CDR2 SYDVKM. V was clipped by 8 bases and J by 4 bases; unmatched bases: 9. This CDR3 is built from 14 residues. The CDR3 protein is CASGVGLALYEQYF. The CDR3 region has the DNA TGTGCCAGCGGTGTTGGACTAGCGTTGTACGAGCAGTACTTC.

The V gene is TRBV11-2, the J gene TRBJ2-5; 9 bases align to TRBD1. The CDR3 loop spans 16 amino acids. Trimming removed 4 bases from V and 3 bases from J; junction bases left unmatched: 9. Germline CDR1 is SGHAT and CDR2 is FQNNGV. The CDR3 DNA follows: TGTGCCAGCAGCTCCGGACAGGGGTTGAGAAAAGAGACCCAGTACTTC. Its protein is CASSSGQGLRKETQYF.

CDR3: CASSILGNEQYF. CDR3 in DNA: TGTGCCAGTAGTATCCTGGGAAACGAGCAGTACTTC. The V call is TRBV19, the J call TRBJ2-7; D not certain. In germline, CDR1 is LNHDA, CDR2 SQIVND (reference sequence). The ends were cut back, 3 bases at V and 5 bases at J, with 8 bases in the middle. The CDR3 extends over 12 amino acids.

The V and J genes are TRBV5-4 and TRBJ1-1, with 7 bases fitting TRBD1. Germline lookup yields CDR1 SGHNT and CDR2 YYREEE (reference sequence). There are 11 residues in the CDR3. The CDR3 here is CATGVNTEAFF. The CDR3 bases are TGTGCTACAGGGGTGAACACTGAAGCTTTCTTT.

V gene TRBV6-6 combines with J gene TRBJ2-7; 7 bases fit TRBD2. CDR3 length: 14 amino acids. Germline V lookup: CDR1 MNHNY, CDR2 SVGAGI (reference sequence). Germline trimming cut 7 bases from V and 3 bases from J; bases unmatched to any gene: 9. The CDR3 coding sequence is TGTGCCAGCACGGCCGGGGGGAGCGGCTACGAGCAGTACTTC. Translated, it gives CASTAGGSGYEQYF.

This chain uses TRBV6-5 with TRBJ1-1; possibly TRBD1 for D (6 bases). The CDR3 runs 14 residues. Trimming stripped 0 bases from V and 10 bases from J, with 15 bases between. Per germline, CDR1 MNHEY and CDR2 SVGAGI. In DNA, the CDR3 is TGTGCCAGCAGTTACTCGATGGGGGACATAGGAGCTTTCTTT. This translates into CASSYSMGDIGAFF.

This chain's CDR3 is CASSLAASGETQYF. The CDR3 DNA reads TGTGCCAGCAGCTTAGCGGCTAGCGGCGAGACCCAGTACTTC. The chain carries TRBV7-8 and TRBJ2-5; 7 bases are shared with TRBD2. This CDR3 region has 14 residues. Germline V gene sequence: CDR1 SGHVS, CDR2 FQNEAQ. The trim removed 0 bases at V and 5 bases at J, leaving 3 bases unmatched.

Notes on this clone: Other DNA sequences within the sample encode an identical CDR3. The J gene is TRBJ2-3, the V gene TRBV18; TRBD1 aligns across 9 bases. Germline trimming cut 6 bases from V and 3 bases from J; bases unmatched to any gene: 4. Germline-derived CDR1 and CDR2 are KGHSH and LQKENI. The CDR3 is 14 residues long. CDR3 sequence reads: CASSPGQGTDTQYF. CDR3 coding DNA: TGTGCCAGCTCCCCGGGACAGGGAACAGATACGCAGTATTTT.

The chain employs TRBV7-9 and TRBJ1-1; 7 positions match TRBD1. With 5 bases clipped from V and 0 bases from J, the junction kept 6 bases outside the gene matches. The CDR3 runs to 15 residues. The germline CDR1 and CDR2 sequences are SEHNR and FQNEAQ (reference sequence). Here the CDR3 DNA reads TGTGCCAGCAGCGGAGGACAGGAGATGAACACTGAAGCTTTCTTT. The encoded protein is CASSGGQEMNTEAFF.

V and J are TRBV6-5 and TRBJ2-7; possible D gene TRBD1, 6 bases. The CDR3 spans 16 residues. Trimming cost V 4 bases and J 0 bases, with 16 bases left between them. Germline V lookup: CDR1 MNHEY, CDR2 SVGAGI. The CDR3 DNA reads TGTGCCAGCAGTTTGTATTCACAGGGAAGCTCCTACGAGCAGTACTTC. Translation: CASSLYSQGSSYEQYF.